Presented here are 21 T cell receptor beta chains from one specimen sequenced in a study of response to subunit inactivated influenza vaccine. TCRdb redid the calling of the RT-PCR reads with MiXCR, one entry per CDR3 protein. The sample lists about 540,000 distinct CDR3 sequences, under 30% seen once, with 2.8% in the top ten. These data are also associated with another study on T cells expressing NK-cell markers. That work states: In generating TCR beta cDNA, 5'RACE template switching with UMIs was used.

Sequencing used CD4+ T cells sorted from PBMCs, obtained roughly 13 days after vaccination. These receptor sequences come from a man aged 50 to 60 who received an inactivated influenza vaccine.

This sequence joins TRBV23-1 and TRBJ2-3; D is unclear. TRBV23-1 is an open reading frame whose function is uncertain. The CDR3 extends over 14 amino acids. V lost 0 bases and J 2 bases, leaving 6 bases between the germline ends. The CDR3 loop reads CASSQSTLTDTQYF. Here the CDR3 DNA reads TGCGCCAGCAGTCAATCGACCCTCACAGATACGCAGTATTTT.

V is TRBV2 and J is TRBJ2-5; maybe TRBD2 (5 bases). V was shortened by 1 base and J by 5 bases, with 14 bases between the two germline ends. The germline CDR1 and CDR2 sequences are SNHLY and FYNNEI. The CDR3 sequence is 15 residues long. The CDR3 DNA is TGTGCCAGCAGTGAAGTTCGAGGGTTTAAGGAGACCCAGTACTTC. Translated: CASSEVRGFKETQYF.

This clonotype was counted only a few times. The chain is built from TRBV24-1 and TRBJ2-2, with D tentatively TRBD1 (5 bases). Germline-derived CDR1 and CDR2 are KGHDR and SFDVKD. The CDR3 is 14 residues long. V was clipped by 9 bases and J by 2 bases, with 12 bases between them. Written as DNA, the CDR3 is TGTGCCACCCAGTTTGACAGAAACACCGGGGAGCTGTTTTTT. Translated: CATQFDRNTGELFF.

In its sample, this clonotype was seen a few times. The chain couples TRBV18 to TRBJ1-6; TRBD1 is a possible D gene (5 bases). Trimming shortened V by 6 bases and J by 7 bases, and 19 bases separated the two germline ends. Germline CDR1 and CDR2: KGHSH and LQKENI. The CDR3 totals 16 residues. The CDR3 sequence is CASSPGTVTGNSPLHF. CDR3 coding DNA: TGTGCCAGCTCGCCTGGGACCGTTACAGGCAATTCACCCCTCCACTTT. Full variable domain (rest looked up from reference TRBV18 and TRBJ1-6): NAGVMQNPRHLVRRRGQEARLRCSPMKGHSHVYWYRQLPEEGLKFMVYLQKENIIDESGMPKERFSAEFPKEGPSILRIQQVVRGDSAAYFCASSPGTVTGNSPLHFGNGTRLTVT.

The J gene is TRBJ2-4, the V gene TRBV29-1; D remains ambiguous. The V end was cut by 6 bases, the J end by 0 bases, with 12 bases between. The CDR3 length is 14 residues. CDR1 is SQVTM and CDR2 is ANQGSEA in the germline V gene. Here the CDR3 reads CSVRTPLAKNIQYF. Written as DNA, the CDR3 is TGCAGCGTGCGAACTCCCCTAGCCAAAAACATTCAGTACTTC.

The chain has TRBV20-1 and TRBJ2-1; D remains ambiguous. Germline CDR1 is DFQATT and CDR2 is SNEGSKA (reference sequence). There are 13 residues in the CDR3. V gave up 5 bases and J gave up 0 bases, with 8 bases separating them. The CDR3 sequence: CSAYHFSYNEQFF. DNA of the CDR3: TGCAGTGCTTATCACTTCTCCTACAATGAGCAGTTCTTC.

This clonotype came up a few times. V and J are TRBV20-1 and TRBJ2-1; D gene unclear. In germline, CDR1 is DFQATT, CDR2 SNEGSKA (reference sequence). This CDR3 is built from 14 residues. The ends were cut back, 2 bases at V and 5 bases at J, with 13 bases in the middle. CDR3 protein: CSARRAETHNEQFF. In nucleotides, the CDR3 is TGCAGTGCTAGAAGGGCGGAGACCCACAATGAGCAGTTCTTC.

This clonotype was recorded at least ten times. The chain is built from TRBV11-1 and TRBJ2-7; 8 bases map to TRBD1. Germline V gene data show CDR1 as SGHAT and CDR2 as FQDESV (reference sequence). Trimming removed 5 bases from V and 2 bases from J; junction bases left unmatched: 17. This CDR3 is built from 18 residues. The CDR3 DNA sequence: TGTGCCAGCAGCCCCTCTTGGATCCGGACAGGGATAACCTACGAGCAGTACTTC. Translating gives CASSPSWIRTGITYEQYF.

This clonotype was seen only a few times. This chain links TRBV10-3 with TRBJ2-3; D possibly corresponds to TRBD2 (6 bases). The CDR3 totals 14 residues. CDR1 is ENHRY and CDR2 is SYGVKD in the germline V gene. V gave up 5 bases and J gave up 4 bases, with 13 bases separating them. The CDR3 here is CAISSWDFSDTQYF. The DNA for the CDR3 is TGTGCCATCAGTAGCTGGGACTTTTCAGATACGCAGTATTTT.

The CDR3 coding sequence is TGTGCCAGTAGTATGGAATCCGGGCGGGAAGCTTTCTTT. Translating it yields CASSMESGREAFF. The V call is TRBV19, the J call TRBJ1-1; D gene uncertain. V was clipped by 3 bases and J by 8 bases, with 13 bases between them. CDR3 length equals 13 residues. Germline CDR1 is LNHDA and CDR2 is SQIVND (reference sequence).

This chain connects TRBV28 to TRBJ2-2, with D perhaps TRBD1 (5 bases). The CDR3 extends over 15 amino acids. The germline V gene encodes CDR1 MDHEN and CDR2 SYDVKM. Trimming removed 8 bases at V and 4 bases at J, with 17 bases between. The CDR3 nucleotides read TGTGCCAGCGGTACCGTAGGGGTGGGCACCGGGGAGCTGTTTTTT. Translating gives CASGTVGVGTGELFF.

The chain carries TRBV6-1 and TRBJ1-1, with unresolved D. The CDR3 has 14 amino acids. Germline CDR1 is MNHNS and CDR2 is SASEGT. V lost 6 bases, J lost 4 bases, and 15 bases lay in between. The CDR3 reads CASSPAEGGTEAFF. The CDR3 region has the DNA TGTGCCAGCAGCCCCGCAGAGGGAGGCACTGAAGCTTTCTTT.

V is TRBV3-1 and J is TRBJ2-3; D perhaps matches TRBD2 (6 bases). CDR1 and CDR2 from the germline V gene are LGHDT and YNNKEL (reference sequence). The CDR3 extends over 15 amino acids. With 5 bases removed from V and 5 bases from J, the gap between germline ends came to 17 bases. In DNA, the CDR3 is TGTGCCAGCAGCGGGAGGCGCATTGGTGAAGATACGCAGTATTTT. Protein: CASSGRRIGEDTQYF.

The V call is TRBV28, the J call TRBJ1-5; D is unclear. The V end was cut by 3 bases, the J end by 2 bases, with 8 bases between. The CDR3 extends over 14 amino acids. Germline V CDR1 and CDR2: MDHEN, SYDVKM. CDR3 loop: CASSFEAGNQPQHF. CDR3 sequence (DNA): TGTGCCAGCAGTTTTGAGGCAGGCAATCAGCCCCAGCATTTT.

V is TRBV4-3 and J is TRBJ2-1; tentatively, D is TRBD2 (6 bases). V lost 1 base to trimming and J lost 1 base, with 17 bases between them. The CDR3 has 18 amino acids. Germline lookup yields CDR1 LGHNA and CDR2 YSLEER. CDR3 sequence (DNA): TGCGCCAGCAGCCAAGGGCCGAGGGCGGGATTGTCCTACAATGAGCAGTTCTTC. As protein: CASSQGPRAGLSYNEQFF.

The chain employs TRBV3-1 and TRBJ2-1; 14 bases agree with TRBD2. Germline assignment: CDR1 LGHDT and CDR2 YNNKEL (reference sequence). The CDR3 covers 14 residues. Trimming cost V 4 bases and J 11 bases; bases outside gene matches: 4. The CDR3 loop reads CASSLGTSGSQQFF. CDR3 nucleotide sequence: TGTGCCAGCAGCCTAGGGACTAGCGGGAGCCAGCAGTTCTTC.

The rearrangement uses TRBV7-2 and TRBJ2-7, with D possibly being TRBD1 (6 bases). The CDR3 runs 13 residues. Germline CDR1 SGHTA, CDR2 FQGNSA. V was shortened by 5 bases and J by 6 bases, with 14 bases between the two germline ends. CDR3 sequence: CASSHGQFLEQYF. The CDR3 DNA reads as TGTGCCAGCAGCCACGGACAGTTTCTCGAGCAGTACTTC.

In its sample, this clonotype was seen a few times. For the CDR3, the DNA is TGCAGTGCTAAGACTAGCGGGAGGCGGAATGAGCAGTTCTTC. It is translated as CSAKTSGRRNEQFF. The chain couples TRBV20-1 to TRBJ2-1; the match to TRBD2 covers 13 bases. The germline CDR1 and CDR2 sequences are DFQATT and SNEGSKA (reference sequence). This CDR3 has 14 residues. Germline trimming cut 4 bases from V and 7 bases from J; bases unmatched to any gene: 4.

The CDR3 here is CSARESGGGYGYTF. In DNA, the CDR3 is TGCAGTGCTAGAGAATCAGGCGGTGGCTATGGCTACACCTTC. This chain joins TRBV20-1 and TRBJ1-2, with D unclear. Germline lookup yields CDR1 DFQATT and CDR2 SNEGSKA (reference sequence). The CDR3 runs 14 residues. V dropped 0 bases and J dropped 4 bases, with 12 bases sitting between them.

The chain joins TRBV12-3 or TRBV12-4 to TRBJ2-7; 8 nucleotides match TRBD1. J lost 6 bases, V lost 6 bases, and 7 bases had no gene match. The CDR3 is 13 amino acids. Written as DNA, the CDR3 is TGTGCCAGCAGGGTAGCAGGGGGCGGCGAGCAGTACTTC. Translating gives CASRVAGGGEQYF.

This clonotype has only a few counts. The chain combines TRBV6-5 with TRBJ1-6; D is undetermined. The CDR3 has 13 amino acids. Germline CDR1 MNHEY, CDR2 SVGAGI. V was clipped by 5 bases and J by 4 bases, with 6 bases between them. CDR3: CASSSQYNSPLHF. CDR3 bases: TGTGCCAGCAGTAGTCAGTATAATTCACCCCTCCACTTT.